These 25 T cell receptor beta chains originate from one sample sequenced in a study of blood T cell repertoires in COVID-19 (dated by TCRdb to 2020 to 2022). Libraries were built with the immunoSEQ multiplex PCR assay. TCRdb obtained this table from immuneACCESS and retained in-frame rearrangements with V and J assigned. These tables miss some clones; where compared with another copy, unresolved V genes account for less than half of the shortfall, and the remainder is unexplained. The sample table holds over 95,000 clones, of which around 83% were seen once. The biggest ten clones account for 5% to 6% of the sample. The sample taken for sequencing was peripheral blood. The receptors were sampled from a woman aged 60-75 years with COVID-19, enrolled during active disease.

The CDR3 bases are TGTGCCAGCAGCTTAACTTCTAGCGGGGGGTCTAACACCGGGGAGCTGTTTTTT. Translation gives CASSLTSSGGSNTGELFF. V usage is TRBV7-3 and J usage is TRBJ2-2; 11 nucleotides line up with TRBD2. Germline lookup yields CDR1 SGHTA and CDR2 FQGTGA. V lost 0 bases, J lost 2 bases, and 5 bases stayed unmatched. The CDR3 runs to 18 residues.

The chain is built from TRBV9 and TRBJ1-6, with 8 positions matching TRBD1. The CDR3 extends over 16 amino acids. Germline CDR1 reads SGDLS; CDR2 reads YYNGEE. V was clipped by 0 bases and J by 3 bases; unmatched bases: 2. CDR3 residues: CASSVGQGLYNSPLHF. The CDR3 region has the DNA TGTGCCAGCAGCGTAGGACAGGGGCTCTATAATTCACCCCTCCACTTT.

The V call is TRBV7-3, the J call TRBJ2-5; 14 bases are shared with TRBD2. V was clipped by 5 bases and J by 1 base; unmatched bases: 6. The CDR3 runs 17 residues. CDR1 and CDR2 from the germline V gene are SGHTA and FQGTGA. The CDR3 sequence: CASSAGTSGGPQETQYF. The CDR3 region has the DNA TGTGCCAGCAGCGCCGGGACTAGCGGGGGACCCCAAGAGACCCAGTACTTC.

CDR3 sequence reads: CASSVIEGDGYTF. The CDR3, as DNA: TGTGCCAGCAGCGTCATCGAGGGGGACGGCTACACCTTC. The genes are TRBV9 and TRBJ1-2; the D gene is possibly TRBD1 (6 bases). The CDR3 extends over 13 amino acids. The V gene's germline CDR1 is SGDLS and CDR2 YYNGEE. V was clipped by 2 bases and J by 8 bases, with 13 bases between them.

This clone came up a few times. The chain recombines TRBV30 with TRBJ2-7, with 7 bases matching TRBD1. Germline-derived CDR1 and CDR2 are GTSNPN and SVGIG (reference sequence). Trimming cost V 5 bases and J 0 bases; bases outside gene matches: 7. The CDR3 runs to 14 residues. The CDR3, as DNA: TGTGCCTGGGATCGGGACAGTAGCTCCTACGAGCAGTACTTC. Amino acids: CAWDRDSSSYEQYF.

This chain joins TRBV4-3 and TRBJ1-6; unclear D gene. Germline V CDR1 and CDR2: LGHNA, YSLEER. The CDR3 loop spans 16 amino acids. Deletions cut 0 bases from V and 10 bases from J, with 16 bases between. The DNA for the CDR3 is TGCGCCAGCAGCCAAGACTACAGTTCAACGGGATCACCCCTCCACTTT. Residues: CASSQDYSSTGSPLHF.

The chain uses TRBV5-1 and TRBJ1-4, with TRBD1 identical over 9 bases. The trim removed 5 bases at V and 6 bases at J, leaving 5 bases unmatched. CDR3 length: 14 amino acids. Per the germline V gene, CDR1 is SGHRS and CDR2 is YFSETQ. CDR3 loop: CASRSTGGDEKLFF. In DNA, the CDR3 is TGCGCCAGCAGGTCGACAGGGGGGGATGAAAAACTGTTTTTT. The whole variable domain, filled in from reference TRBV5-1 and TRBJ1-4, reads KAGVTQTPRYLIKTRGQQVTLSCSPISGHRSVSWYQQTPGQGLQFLFEYFSETQRNKGNFPGRFSGRQFSNSRSEMNVSTLELGDSALYLCASRSTGGDEKLFFGSGTQLSVL.

The chain recombines TRBV9 with TRBJ1-4; D is possibly TRBD1 (6 bases). Germline V gives CDR1 SGDLS, CDR2 YYNGEE. The CDR3 sequence is 15 residues long. Between the trimmed V and J ends, which lost 3 bases and 2 bases, there was a span of 11 bases. Written as DNA, the CDR3 is TGTGCCAGCAGCGCAGGGACACCTACTAATGAAAAACTGTTTTTT. Translated: CASSAGTPTNEKLFF.

The chain has TRBV9 and TRBJ1-6, with D unclear. V shed 3 bases and J shed 10 bases, with 8 bases lying between them. The CDR3 length is 12 residues. CDR1 and CDR2 from the germline V gene are SGDLS and YYNGEE. CDR3 residues: CASSDSESPLHF. The DNA of the CDR3 is TGTGCCAGCAGCGACAGTGAGTCACCCCTCCACTTT. The whole variable domain, remainder taken from reference TRBV9 and TRBJ1-6, is DSGVTQTPKHLITATGQRVTLRCSPRSGDLSVYWYQQSLDQGLQFLIQYYNGEERAKGNILERFSAQQFPDLHSELNLSSLELGDSALYFCASSDSESPLHFGNGTRLTVT.

The rearrangement joins TRBV4-3 to TRBJ1-2; the D is unclear. This CDR3 has 14 amino acids. The germline V gene encodes CDR1 LGHNA and CDR2 YSLEER. Trimming took 1 base from V and 8 from J, leaving 14 bases between them. As DNA, the CDR3 is TGCGCCAGCAGCCAAGGGTACACCTTGGGCGGCTACACCTTC. Translated, it gives CASSQGYTLGGYTF.

This chain links TRBV7-8 with TRBJ2-7, with D unclear. The CDR3 runs to 13 residues. Germline CDR1 is SGHVS and CDR2 is FQNEAQ. V lost 0 bases, J lost 1 base, and 4 bases lay in between. The CDR3 nucleotides read TGTGCCAGCAGCTTAGCACAGTCCTACGAGCAGTACTTC. Residues: CASSLAQSYEQYF.

The chain carries TRBV29-1 and TRBJ1-3; D may be TRBD1 (5 bases). Between the trimmed V and J ends, which lost 2 bases and 4 bases, there was a span of 9 bases. The CDR3 extends over 13 amino acids. Germline V lookup: CDR1 SQVTM, CDR2 ANQGSEA. CDR3 bases: TGCAGCGTTGAAATTTGGGGCGGAAACACCATATATTTT. Amino acids: CSVEIWGGNTIYF.

This clone has just a few counts. The chain couples TRBV5-5 to TRBJ2-7; 9 positions match TRBD1. The CDR3 is 15 amino acids. Trimming took 0 bases from V and 6 from J; bases not matched to a gene: 7. Germline values: CDR1 SGHKS, CDR2 YYEKEE (reference sequence). The CDR3 sequence is CASSLAGTGIIEQYF. The CDR3 nucleotides read TGTGCCAGCAGCTTGGCCGGGACAGGGATAATCGAGCAGTACTTC.

In its sample, this clone was seen once. V usage is TRBV24-1 and J usage is TRBJ2-5; 7 bases agree with TRBD1. Looked up from germline, CDR1 is KGHDR and CDR2 is SFDVKD. V dropped 4 bases and J dropped 3; count of bases not matched to a gene: 4. The CDR3 spans 14 residues. CDR3 in amino acids: CATSDRQGKETQYF. The DNA of the CDR3 is TGTGCCACCAGTGACCGACAGGGTAAAGAGACCCAGTACTTC.

The chain has TRBV19 and TRBJ2-6; possible D gene TRBD1, 7 bases. With 1 base removed from V and 4 bases from J, the gap between germline ends came to 14 bases. The CDR3 extends over 17 amino acids. Germline V lookup: CDR1 LNHDA, CDR2 SQIVND (reference sequence). The CDR3, as DNA: TGTGCCAGTAGTATAGGGTCAGGGGGACTCGGGGCCAACGTCCTGACTTTC. Translated, it gives CASSIGSGGLGANVLTF.

Only a few counts were recorded for this clone. The V and J genes are TRBV7-9 and TRBJ2-5; possibly TRBD1 for D (6 bases). The germline V gene has CDR1 SEHNR and CDR2 FQNEAQ (reference sequence). There are 13 residues in the CDR3. The V end was cut by 5 bases, the J end by 4 bases, with 11 bases between. CDR3 amino acids: CASSPQGPETQYF. CDR3 nucleotides: TGTGCCAGCAGCCCACAGGGACCAGAGACCCAGTACTTC. Complete variable domain (other parts from reference TRBV7-9 and TRBJ2-5): DTGVSQNPRHKITKRGQNVTFRCDPISEHNRLYWYRQTLGQGPEFLTYFQNEAQLEKSRLLSDRFSAERPKGSFSTLEIQRTEQGDSAMYLCASSPQGPETQYFGPGTRLLVL.

The chain carries TRBV24-1 and TRBJ2-1; 10 bases line up with TRBD2. In germline, CDR1 is KGHDR, CDR2 SFDVKD. The length of the CDR3 is 16 residues. V lost 1 base, J lost 8 bases, and 7 bases stayed unmatched. The CDR3: CATSDFKRGGTDEQFF. CDR3 coding DNA: TGTGCCACCAGTGATTTTAAGCGGGGGGGCACAGATGAGCAGTTCTTC.

This rearrangement joins TRBV9 to TRBJ2-1, with 11 positions matching TRBD2. Germline V lookup: CDR1 SGDLS, CDR2 YYNGEE. Trimming took 6 bases from V and 3 from J; bases not matched to a gene: 5. CDR3 size: 15 residues. The DNA for the CDR3 is TGTGCCAGCATTGGTCTAGCGGGGGGCTACAATGAGCAGTTCTTC. Translating it yields CASIGLAGGYNEQFF.

The gene calls are TRBV27 and TRBJ1-1; D unclear. V gave up 5 bases and J gave up 4 bases, with 14 bases separating them. In germline, CDR1 is MNHEY, CDR2 SMNVEV (reference sequence). This CDR3 is 14 amino acids long. The CDR3 DNA is TGTGCCAGCAGTCAAGATCCGTCAGGCACTGAAGCTTTCTTT. Amino acid sequence: CASSQDPSGTEAFF.

V and J are TRBV21-1 and TRBJ1-2. TRBV21-1 is marked as a pseudogene. The CDR3 is made up of 13 amino acids. DNA for the CDR3: TGTGCCAGCAGCAAAGTGGAGGCGTATGGCTACACCTTC. This codes for CASSKVEAYGYTF.

The rearrangement uses TRBV29-1 and TRBJ1-6; D is ambiguous. V gave up 5 bases and J gave up 7 bases, with 15 bases separating them. Germline CDR1 is SQVTM and CDR2 is ANQGSEA. The CDR3 consists of 14 residues. The CDR3 region is CSVMLAGINSPLHF. The CDR3 coding sequence is TGCAGCGTTATGCTGGCAGGAATCAATTCACCCCTCCACTTT.

The chain has TRBV6-1 and TRBJ2-2; no clear D. Germline V gives CDR1 MNHNS, CDR2 SASEGT. V was pared by 1 base and J by 1 base, with 7 bases between. CDR3 length: 15 residues. CDR3 sequence reads: CASSEGLKNTGELFF. The CDR3 nucleotides are TGTGCCAGCAGTGAAGGGCTCAAGAACACCGGGGAGCTGTTTTTT.

V usage is TRBV12-3 or TRBV12-4 and J usage is TRBJ1-1; no clear D. CDR3 length equals 13 residues. V dropped 5 bases and J dropped 1 base, with 8 bases sitting between them. CDR3 sequence: CASSVGENTEAFF. The CDR3 DNA reads as TGTGCCAGCAGTGTCGGGGAGAACACTGAAGCTTTCTTT.

This clone appeared a single time. CDR3 residues: CASSYGQGGNSPLHF. The CDR3 coding sequence is TGCGCCAGCAGCTACGGACAGGGGGGCAATTCACCCCTCCACTTT. The chain is built from TRBV5-1 and TRBJ1-6; 10 positions agree with TRBD1. Germline assignment: CDR1 SGHRS and CDR2 YFSETQ. V gave up 3 bases and J gave up 7 bases; unmatched junction bases: 4. This CDR3 is 15 amino acids long.

The chain links TRBV3-1 (or the pseudogene TRBV3-2) to TRBJ1-1; no clear D gene. CDR1 and CDR2 (germline): LGHDT, YNNKEL (reference sequence). The CDR3 totals 14 residues. V shed 4 bases and J shed 0 bases, with 9 bases lying between them. The CDR3 is CASSPTSMNTEAFF. The CDR3 nucleotides are TGTGCCAGCAGCCCCACATCAATGAACACTGAAGCTTTCTTT.